This TCR beta chain was identified during a study of regulatory T cells in long-lasting Graves disease. Study findings and constraints: A greater number of public clonotypes (roughly 2,800) was shared by persistent patients than by new patients (just over 950).

A few counts support this clonotype. The antigen remains unidentified. CDR1 and CDR2 (germline): MDHEN, SYDVKM. V was pared by 8 bases and J by 3 bases, with 4 bases of the junction left unmatched. This CDR3 has 13 residues. CDR3-region Arm-PCR and iRepertoire HTBI primers produced the TCR beta libraries. Original processing notes: From all samples, identification returned 14 TRBJ and approximately 63 TRBV segments. TCRdb fed the multiplex PCR reads into MiXCR, producing one record per CDR3 protein. V and J calls and clone size were set by TCRdb, not the authors. Of hundreds of thousands of distinct CDR3 sequences listed, around 15% are singletons. Stated time point: newly diagnosed GD, antithyroid drugs for less than 3 months. PBMC RNA served as the TCR library source. Each patient gave roughly 9.2 milliliters of EDTA-anticoagulated peripheral blood. This same sample was also part of a study on T cells in Graves' hyperthyroidism and ophthalmopathy. That report adds: HTBI primers were the set used in a first-round RT-PCR of the TCR CDR3.

Sequenced here: peripheral blood mononuclear cells (PBMCs), sampled at new diagnosis, from a patient treated with antithyroid drugs. The TCR was taken from a woman aged 35-65 years with Graves disease. The chain uses TRBV28 and TRBJ2-7; 10 nucleotides match TRBD2. The CDR3 DNA reads TGTGCCAGCCGGACTAGCGGCGACTACGAGCAGTACTTC. Amino acids: CASRTSGDYEQYF.